The clone carrying this T cell receptor beta chain was counted once. Assay used: immunoSEQ multiplex PCR; TCRdb lists only in-frame clones, some missing. This sample carries approximately 45,000 clones, 75% to 90% of them seen once, and the ten largest clones take less than 5.5%. This sample was taken from a study of blood T cell repertoires in COVID-19. Germline CDR1 and CDR2: LGHDT and YNNKEL (reference sequence). Trimming stripped 1 base from V and 9 bases from J, with 6 bases between. The CDR3 runs 12 residues. This TCR was recovered from a human donor in a cohort sampled during active COVID-19. Sequencing input: peripheral blood. This sequence joins TRBV3-1 (or the pseudogene TRBV3-2) and TRBJ1-4; no clear D gene. CDR3 sequence: CASSQVGQKLFF. CDR3 nucleotides: TGTGCCAGCAGCCAAGTTGGGCAAAAACTGTTTTTT.